The entry below gives a single TCR beta chain sequence along with its context. Using immunoSEQ multiplex PCR, the repertoire was profiled, and TCRdb retains in-frame clones only, with some absent. The table has around 150,000 clones, around 82% seen once. This sample stems from a study of blood T cell repertoires in COVID-19. Each participant's cohort was designated according to participant-reported clinical history. Material: PBMCs or T cells enriched from blood (not recorded which). The receptor comes from a man in his forties or fifties who had recovered from COVID-19.

The CDR3 DNA reads as TGCGCCAGCAGCCAAGAGTGGACAGGGGGTCCGGGAGGAGGCGAGCAGTACGTC. It translates to CASSQEWTGGPGGGEQYV. The chain combines TRBV4-1 with TRBJ2-7; 10 nucleotides agree with TRBD1. J was trimmed by 6 bases and V by 0 bases; bases with no gene match: 14. This CDR3 spans 18 amino acids. Germline V gene data show CDR1 as MGHRA and CDR2 as YSYEKL.